This T cell receptor beta chain was documented in a study of human T cells and chemical hapten exposure (dated by TCRdb to the early 2020s). In the study overall: The libraries were sequenced as a pool, and the TCR yield per sample differed mostly because of small variations in library volumes within the pool. In alopecia patients, the study followed how the peripheral blood TCR repertoire changed in vivo over primary and secondary sensitization to diphenylcyclopropenone (DPC), a hapten. Both TCR alpha and TCR beta chains were sequenced from each blood RNA sample.

Trimming accounts for 5 bases at V and 4 bases at J, while the number of junction bases matched to no gene is 8. From its cysteine to its phenylalanine, the CDR3 spans 15 amino acids. Kept here is only the CDR3 DNA, which spans 45 bases and is read in frame from base 1. In regard to this clonotype: The specificity of this receptor is unknown. There are no base qualities to consult, and no much larger clone falls within one base.

The library was built by means of RACE. The run used a NextSeq 500. During library preparation, unique molecular identifiers were attached to individual cDNA molecules so that TCRs could be counted quantitatively and reproducibly. Under the source paper's analysis protocol: A median of roughly 99,000 TCRs per sample was observed, with a range of 23,224 to 690,600. The Decombinator software suite was used to annotate the V, J and CDR3 of the TCR reads. For the PS versus PT1 abundance plots, all samples were subsampled to the same number of TCRs (28,000). Expanded TCRs were defined as absent before sensitization and observed at least eight times at the 2-week time point. TCRdb reprocessed the public reads (quality trimming at Q25 with fastp, clone calling with MiXCR) and kept in-frame beta chains. All rows with the same CDR3 protein become a single entry with the most common DNA and genes. The V and J calls were determined by TCRdb, not by the authors. The sample yields about 46,000 distinct CDR3 sequences; roughly 4.5% were counted once. Jointly, the top ten make up about 1.5% of the sample.

The sample's time point, from its label and the paper: healthy volunteer bleed at 2 weeks. Total RNA was extracted from unfractionated whole blood collected in Tempus Blood RNA tubes. Five healthy volunteers acted as controls for TCR sequencing and had blood drawn at day 0, 2 weeks and 6 weeks. On the study overall, not on this receptor specifically: After repeated subsampling, the strength of the expansion versus patch-test correlation and the threshold at which it became significant changed. No change with DPC sensitization was found in the number of TCRs above 1 in 1000 frequency, and no evidence of global repertoire structure alterations was found.

The sequenced sample consisted of whole blood. The sequence came from a female donor in good health. Some clones in this sample may be carry-over from other donors' samples. The sequence links TRBV12-3 or TRBV12-4 to TRBJ1-2, and 9 junction bases match TRBD1. The CDR3 sequence is CASSPDRGGAYGYTF. The nucleotides read TGTGCCAGCAGTCCCGACAGGGGGGGGGCCTATGGCTACACCTTC.